This T cell receptor beta chain was profiled in a study of T cells in localized non-small cell lung cancer. A note on this clone: The antigen is not known.

CDR1 is KGHSH, CDR2 LQKENI, per germline. The CDR3 is 12 amino acids. Trimming left V 0 bases short and J 9 bases short, with 6 bases between. Here immunoSEQ multiplex PCR was the method, and the copy in TCRdb shows in-frame clones only, minus some. Here the sample spans tens of thousands of clones, approximately 84% being singletons. Overall study results and limits: The appearance of a median 57 of the top 100 tumor clones was seen in adjacent lung. T cell clonality was highest in uninvolved adjacent lung, above tumor.

The sequence was collected from a female donor aged 60 or older with stage I lung adenocarcinoma. The material sequenced was peripheral blood, taken before any cancer treatment. The rearrangement links TRBV18 to TRBJ1-3; D not resolved. CDR3 residues: CASSPPGGTIYF. CDR3 coding DNA: TGTGCCAGCTCACCACCGGGAGGCACCATATATTTT.